Below, 7 T cell receptor beta chains from the same sample are listed, as sequenced in a study of blood T cell repertoires in COVID-19. Clones were read by immunoSEQ multiplex PCR, and TCRdb kept only the in-frame ones, dropping some. Found here are about 140,000 clones, 75% to 85% of them singletons; the top ten hold about 3.2%. The specimen sequenced was peripheral blood. These TCRs come from a man aged 45-65 years with acute or convalescent COVID-19.

The chain combines TRBV19 with TRBJ2-3, with 11 positions matching TRBD2. Germline CDR1 LNHDA, CDR2 SQIVND (reference sequence). J was trimmed by 0 bases and V by 2 bases; bases with no gene match: 7. This CDR3 spans 18 amino acids. The CDR3 loop reads CASSIQLAGGLSTDTQYF. Written as DNA, the CDR3 is TGTGCCAGTAGTATACAGCTAGCGGGGGGACTCAGCACAGATACGCAGTATTTT.

DNA of the CDR3: TGTGCCACCAGCAGAGATCTAGCGGGGGGTAACACCGGGGAGCTGTTTTTT. Translating it yields CATSRDLAGGNTGELFF. The chain links TRBV15 to TRBJ2-2; 11 bases match TRBD2. The V segment lost 0 bases and the J segment 2 bases; nucleotides outside the gene matches: 2. Per the germline V gene, CDR1 is LNHNV and CDR2 is YYDKDF (reference sequence). The CDR3 has 17 residues.

This clone was recorded once. V usage is TRBV25-1 and J usage is TRBJ2-1; perhaps TRBD2 as D (6 bases). This CDR3 region has 14 residues. Germline values: CDR1 MGHDK, CDR2 SYGVNS. V lost 7 bases and J lost 4, with 14 bases in between. The CDR3 DNA follows: TGTGCCAGCATGGGCGGGGTTCAATACAATGAGCAGTTCTTC. Residues: CASMGGVQYNEQFF.

V usage is TRBV28 and J usage is TRBJ2-7; 10 bases match TRBD1. V dropped 3 bases and J dropped 5; count of bases not matched to a gene: 7. Germline V gene data show CDR1 as MDHEN and CDR2 as SYDVKM. The CDR3 has 15 amino acids. In DNA, the CDR3 is TGTGCCAGCAGTTTGGCCGGGACAGGGGTTAACGAGCAGTACTTC. Its protein product is CASSLAGTGVNEQYF.

This sequence joins TRBV14 and TRBJ2-7; 7 positions agree with TRBD1. Germline values: CDR1 SGHDN, CDR2 FVKESK. The trim removed 4 bases at V and 3 bases at J, leaving 9 bases unmatched. There are 15 residues in the CDR3. The CDR3 sequence is CASSPRDSWDYEQYF. The CDR3 DNA follows: TGTGCCAGCAGCCCCAGGGACAGCTGGGACTACGAGCAGTACTTC.

The chain uses TRBV6-6 and TRBJ1-2; tentative D call: TRBD1 (5 bases). Germline lookup yields CDR1 MNHNY and CDR2 SVGAGI (reference sequence). Trimming stripped 10 bases from V and 2 bases from J, with 17 bases between. This CDR3 comprises 14 residues. This CDR3 is CATSRGGRNYGYTF. The CDR3 nucleotides are TGTGCCACCTCACGGGGGGGTCGAAACTATGGCTACACCTTC.

This clone has more than one count but fewer than ten. This sequence joins TRBV27 and TRBJ2-7; 8 positions agree with TRBD2. The trim removed 5 bases at V and 3 bases at J, leaving 6 bases unmatched. This CDR3 contains 14 residues. Germline CDR1 reads MNHEY; CDR2 reads SMNVEV (reference sequence). The CDR3: CASSMSGSIYEQYF. Written as DNA, the CDR3 is TGTGCCAGCAGTATGAGCGGGAGTATCTACGAGCAGTACTTC.